The entry below describes one T cell receptor beta chain. What it binds is not known. TCR alpha and TCR beta cDNA libraries carrying sample barcodes and UMIs were produced by 5'RACE using constant-segment primers. Each CDR3 protein is one row after TCRdb ran MiXCR on the 5' RACE reads. Here the sample spans 250,000 to 350,000 distinct CDR3 sequences, roughly an eighth being singletons. Germline V gene data show CDR1 as SGHTA and CDR2 as FQGNSA. The V and J ends lost 1 base and 6 bases, in that order; junction bases with no gene match: 10. This CDR3 has 16 amino acids. These data originate in a study of T-cell memory formation after mild COVID-19. Study-level background: Clustering of TCRs was largely donor specific. Whole-study findings and limits: Prior to infection, memory already included some responding clones, suggesting cross-reactive memory joined.

The clonotype comes from a man between 18 and 29 years old who had mild COVID-19 (a few samples of this study predate the infection). Cell type and time point are not known. The sample taken for sequencing was PBMCs or a T cell subset sorted from them (not recorded which). The chain uses TRBV7-2 and TRBJ2-7; TRBD2 aligns across 9 bases. The CDR3 sequence: CASSLGGAGAGGEQYF. Here the CDR3 DNA reads TGTGCCAGCAGCTTAGGAGGTGCCGGAGCGGGGGGCGAGCAGTACTTC.